The clone carrying this T cell receptor (beta chain) came up many times. Its antigen is unidentified. A single record per CDR3 protein comes from TCRdb applying MiXCR to the RT-PCR reads. The sample consists of around 490,000 distinct CDR3 sequences, about 8% of them appearing once. This specimen belongs to a study of response to subunit inactivated influenza vaccine. Study-wide points: The authors proposed limited new T cell recruitment per seasonal influenza vaccination.

Germline-derived CDR1 and CDR2 are SGHVS and FNYEAQ. V lost 1 base, J lost 0 bases, and 13 bases lay in between. The CDR3 is made up of 18 amino acids. Source: PBMCs from blood, taken less than 25 months after vaccination. The chain has TRBV7-6 and TRBJ1-6; D may be TRBD1 (6 bases). The TCR sequence derives from a man aged 50-75 years who received an inactivated influenza vaccine. CDR3 bases: TGTGCCAGCAGCTTAGTGGACACAGGGAGCTCCTATAATTCACCCCTCCACTTT. Its protein is CASSLVDTGSSYNSPLHF.